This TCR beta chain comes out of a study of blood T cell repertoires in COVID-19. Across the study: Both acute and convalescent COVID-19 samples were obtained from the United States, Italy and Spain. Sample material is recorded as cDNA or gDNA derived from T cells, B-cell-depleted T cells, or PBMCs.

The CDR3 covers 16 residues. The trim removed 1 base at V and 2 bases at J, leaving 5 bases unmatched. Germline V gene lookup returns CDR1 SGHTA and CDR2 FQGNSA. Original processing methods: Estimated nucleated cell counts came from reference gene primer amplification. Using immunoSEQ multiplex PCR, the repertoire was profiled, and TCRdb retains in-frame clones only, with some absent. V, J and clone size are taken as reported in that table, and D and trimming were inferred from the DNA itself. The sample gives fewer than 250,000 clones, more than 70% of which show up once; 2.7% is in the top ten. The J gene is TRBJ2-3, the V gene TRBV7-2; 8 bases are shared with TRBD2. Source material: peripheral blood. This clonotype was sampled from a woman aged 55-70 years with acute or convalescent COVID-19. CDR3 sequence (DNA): TGTGCCAGCAGCTTAGGACTAGCGTTACACACAGATACGCAGTATTTT. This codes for CASSLGLALHTDTQYF.